The T cell receptor (beta chain) under discussion was sequenced for a study of identifying expanded T cells in peripheral blood. Germline trimming cut 8 bases from V and 4 bases from J; bases unmatched to any gene: 3. The length of the CDR3 is 13 residues. Germline values: CDR1 MDHEN, CDR2 SYDVKM. Method: immunoSEQ multiplex PCR; TCRdb's copy keeps in-frame clones and lacks some. The sample contains 55,000 to 60,000 clones, approximately 89% of which appear only once. Sample: blood. The TCR originated in a person between 18 and 75 years old in good health. The chain combines TRBV28 with TRBJ1-4; 8 nucleotides agree with TRBD1. CDR3: CASLDRVNEKLFF. CDR3 sequence (DNA): TGTGCCAGCCTGGACAGGGTTAATGAAAAACTGTTTTTT.